This T cell receptor beta chain was sequenced during a study of human T cells and chemical hapten exposure. Study-wide points: It should be noted that donors had alopecia, so their immune response may differ from healthy people's.

Regarding this clonotype: Its target is unknown.

Regarding time point: pre-sensitization, week 0. The treatment here: therapeutic diphenylcyclopropenone sensitization with weekly scalp DPC. From the RACE reads, TCRdb called clonotypes with MiXCR, one entry per CDR3 protein. Of about 260,000 distinct CDR3 sequences listed, around 9.3% are singletons. Trimming cost V 3 bases and J 1 base; bases outside gene matches: 9. This CDR3 is 17 amino acids long. The V gene's germline CDR1 is MDHEN and CDR2 SYDVKM. The sequence was collected from a woman aged 40 to 50 with alopecia areata. Some clones in this sample may be carry-over from other donors' samples. The gene calls are TRBV28 and TRBJ2-5; 9 bases fit TRBD2. The source material was whole blood, sampled in connection with sensitization to the hapten diphenylcyclopropenone (DPC). DNA for the CDR3: TGTGCCAGCAGTTTGGTTAAAGCGGGAGGTCTCCAAGAGACCCAGTACTTC. Its translation: CASSLVKAGGLQETQYF.